This T cell receptor beta chain was identified during a study of T-cell memory formation after mild COVID-19. Notes on the study in general: Clones that contracted from day 15 to 85 had balanced CD4/CD8; later expanders were CD4+ biased.

Barcoded TCR alpha and TCR beta cDNA libraries with UMIs came from 5'RACE using constant-segment primers. TCRdb reprocessed the 5' RACE reads with MiXCR, giving one entry per CDR3 protein. The repertoire has 250,000 to 400,000 distinct CDR3 sequences, 13% to 15% of them found once; the top ten carry about 21%. For this clonotype: Its cognate antigen is unknown.

Germline V lookup: CDR1 SGDLS, CDR2 YYNGEE. Trimming pared 0 bases from V and 7 bases from J, leaving 12 bases between. This CDR3 has 14 residues. The chain is built from TRBV9 and TRBJ2-3; D ambiguous. Material for sequencing was PBMCs or a T cell subset sorted from them (not recorded which). The TCR comes from a man aged 18 to 29 who had mild COVID-19 (a few samples of this study predate the infection). Cell type and time point are not known. CDR3 sequence reads: CASSVGGAANTQYF. CDR3 DNA sequence: TGTGCCAGCAGCGTAGGAGGAGCCGCCAATACGCAGTATTTT.